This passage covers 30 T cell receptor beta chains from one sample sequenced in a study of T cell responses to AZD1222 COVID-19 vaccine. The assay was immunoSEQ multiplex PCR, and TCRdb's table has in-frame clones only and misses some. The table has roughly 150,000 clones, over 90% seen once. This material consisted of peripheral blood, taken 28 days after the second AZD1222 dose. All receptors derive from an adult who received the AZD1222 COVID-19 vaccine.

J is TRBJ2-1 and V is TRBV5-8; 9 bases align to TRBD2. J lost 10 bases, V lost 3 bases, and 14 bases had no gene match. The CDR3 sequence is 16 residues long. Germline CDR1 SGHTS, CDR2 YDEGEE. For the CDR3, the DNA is TGTGCCAGCAGCTCCCTGGGGGTAGCGGGAGAGGAGGAGCAGTTCTTC. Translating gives CASSSLGVAGEEEQFF.

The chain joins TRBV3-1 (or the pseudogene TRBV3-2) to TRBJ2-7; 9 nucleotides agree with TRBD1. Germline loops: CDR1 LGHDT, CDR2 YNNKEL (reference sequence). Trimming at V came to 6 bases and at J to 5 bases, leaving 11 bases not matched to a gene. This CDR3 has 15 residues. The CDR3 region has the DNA TGTGCCAGCAGACGGACCGGGACAGGGCCCCACGAGCAGTACTTC. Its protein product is CASRRTGTGPHEQYF.

The CDR3: CASSPGRRQGYEQYF. CDR3 bases: TGCGCCAGCAGCCCGGGTAGAAGACAGGGGTACGAGCAGTACTTC. V is TRBV5-1 and J is TRBJ2-7; TRBD1 agrees at 8 bases. This CDR3 region has 15 residues. Looked up from germline, CDR1 is SGHRS and CDR2 is YFSETQ. V was pared by 4 bases and J by 4 bases, with 10 bases of the junction left unmatched.

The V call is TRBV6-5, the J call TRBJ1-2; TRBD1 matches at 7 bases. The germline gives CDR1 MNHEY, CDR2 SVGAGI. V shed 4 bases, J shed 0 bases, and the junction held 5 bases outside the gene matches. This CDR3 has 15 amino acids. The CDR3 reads CASSSKGAANYGYTF. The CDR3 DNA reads TGTGCCAGCAGTTCGAAGGGGGCAGCTAACTATGGCTACACCTTC.

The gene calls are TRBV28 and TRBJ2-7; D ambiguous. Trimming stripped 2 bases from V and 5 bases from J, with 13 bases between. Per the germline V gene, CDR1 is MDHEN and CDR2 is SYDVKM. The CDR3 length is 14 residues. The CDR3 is CASSLGAKKDEQYF. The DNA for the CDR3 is TGTGCCAGCAGTTTAGGTGCTAAAAAGGACGAGCAGTACTTC.

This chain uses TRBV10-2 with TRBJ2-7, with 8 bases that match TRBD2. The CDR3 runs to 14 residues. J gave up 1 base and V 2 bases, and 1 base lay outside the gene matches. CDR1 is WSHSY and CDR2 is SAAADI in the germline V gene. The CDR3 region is CASSEAGGSYEQYF. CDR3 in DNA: TGCGCCAGCAGTGAGGCGGGAGGATCCTACGAGCAGTACTTC.

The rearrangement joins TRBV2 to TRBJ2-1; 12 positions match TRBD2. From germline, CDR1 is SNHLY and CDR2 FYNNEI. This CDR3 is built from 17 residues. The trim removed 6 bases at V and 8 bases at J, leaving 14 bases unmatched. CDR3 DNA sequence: TGTGCCAGCAGCCCCGGACTAGCGGGGACCTACGGGCATGAGCAGTTCTTC. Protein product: CASSPGLAGTYGHEQFF.

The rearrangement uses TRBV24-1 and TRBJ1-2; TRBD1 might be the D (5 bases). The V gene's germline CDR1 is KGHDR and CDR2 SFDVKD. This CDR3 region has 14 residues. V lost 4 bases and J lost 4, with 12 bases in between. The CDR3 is CATSDPARGYGYTF. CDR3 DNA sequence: TGTGCCACCAGTGACCCCGCGAGGGGCTATGGCTACACCTTC.

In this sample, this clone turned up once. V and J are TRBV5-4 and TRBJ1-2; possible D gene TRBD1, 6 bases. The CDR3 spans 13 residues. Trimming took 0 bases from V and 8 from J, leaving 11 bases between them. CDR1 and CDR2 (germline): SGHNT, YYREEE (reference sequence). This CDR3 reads CASSLEGGWGYTF. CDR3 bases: TGTGCCAGCAGCTTGGAGGGGGGATGGGGCTACACCTTC.

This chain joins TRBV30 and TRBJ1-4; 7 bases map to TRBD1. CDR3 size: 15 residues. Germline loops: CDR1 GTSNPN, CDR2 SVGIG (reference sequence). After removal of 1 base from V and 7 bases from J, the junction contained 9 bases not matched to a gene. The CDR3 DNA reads TGTGCCTGGAGTGCAGGACAGGCCCTTAGTGAAAAACTGTTTTTT. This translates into CAWSAGQALSEKLFF.

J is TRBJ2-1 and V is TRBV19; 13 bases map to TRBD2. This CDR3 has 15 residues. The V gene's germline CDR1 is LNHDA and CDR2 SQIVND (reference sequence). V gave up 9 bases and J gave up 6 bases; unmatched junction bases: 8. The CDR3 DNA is TGTGCCAGCCTGGCCACTAGCGGGAGGGCCAATGAGCAGTTCTTC. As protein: CASLATSGRANEQFF.

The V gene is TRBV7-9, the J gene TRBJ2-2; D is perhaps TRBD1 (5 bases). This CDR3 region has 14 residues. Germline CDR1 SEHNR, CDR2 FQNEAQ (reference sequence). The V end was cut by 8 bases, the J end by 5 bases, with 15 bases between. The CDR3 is CASRAPQGTGELFF. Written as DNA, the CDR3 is TGTGCCAGCCGAGCGCCGCAGGGAACCGGGGAGCTGTTTTTT.

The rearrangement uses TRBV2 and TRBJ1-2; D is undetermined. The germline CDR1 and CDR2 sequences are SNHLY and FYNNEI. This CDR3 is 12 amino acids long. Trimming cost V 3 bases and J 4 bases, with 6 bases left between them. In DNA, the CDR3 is TGTGCCAGCAGTGAGGGTCGCTATGGCTACACCTTC. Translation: CASSEGRYGYTF. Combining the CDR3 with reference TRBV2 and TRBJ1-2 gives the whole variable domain EPEVTQTPSHQVTQMGQEVILRCVPISNHLYFYWYRQILGQKVEFLVSFYNNEISEKSEIFDDQFSVERPDGSNFTLKIRSTKLEDSAMYFCASSEGRYGYTFGSGTRLTVV.

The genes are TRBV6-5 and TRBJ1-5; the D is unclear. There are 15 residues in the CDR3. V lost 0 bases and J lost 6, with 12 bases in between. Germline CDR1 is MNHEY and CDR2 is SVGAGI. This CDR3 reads CASSYSGGVGQPQHF. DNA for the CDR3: TGTGCCAGCAGTTACTCGGGCGGGGTCGGTCAGCCCCAGCATTTT.

CDR3 nucleotide sequence: TGTGCCAGCTCCCCCGAGTCTAGCGGCGAGCAGTACTTC. Translation gives CASSPESSGEQYF. The V gene is TRBV18, the J gene TRBJ2-7; 7 positions agree with TRBD2. This CDR3 comprises 13 residues. J lost 6 bases, V lost 6 bases, and 8 bases had no gene match. Germline CDR1 and CDR2: KGHSH and LQKENI.

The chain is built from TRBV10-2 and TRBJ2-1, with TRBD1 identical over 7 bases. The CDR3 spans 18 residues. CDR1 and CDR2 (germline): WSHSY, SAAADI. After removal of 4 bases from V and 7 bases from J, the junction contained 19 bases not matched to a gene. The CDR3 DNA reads TGCGCCAGCAGTGTTATACTGGGGACAGTAGGGAGTTGGAATGAGCAGTTCTTC. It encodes CASSVILGTVGSWNEQFF.

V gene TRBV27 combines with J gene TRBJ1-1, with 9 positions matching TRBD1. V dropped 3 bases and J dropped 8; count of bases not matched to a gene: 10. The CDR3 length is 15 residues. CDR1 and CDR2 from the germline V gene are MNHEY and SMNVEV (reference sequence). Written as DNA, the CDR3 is TGTGCCAGCAGTTTGGAAAGACAGGGGGTCGGCGAAGCTTTCTTT. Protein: CASSLERQGVGEAFF.

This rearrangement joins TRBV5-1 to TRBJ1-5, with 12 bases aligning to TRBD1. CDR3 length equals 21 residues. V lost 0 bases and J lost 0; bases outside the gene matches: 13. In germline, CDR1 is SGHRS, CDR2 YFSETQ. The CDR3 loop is CASSLEGGQGAALYSNQPQHF. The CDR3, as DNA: TGCGCCAGCAGCTTGGAAGGGGGACAGGGGGCGGCCCTGTATAGCAATCAGCCCCAGCATTTT.

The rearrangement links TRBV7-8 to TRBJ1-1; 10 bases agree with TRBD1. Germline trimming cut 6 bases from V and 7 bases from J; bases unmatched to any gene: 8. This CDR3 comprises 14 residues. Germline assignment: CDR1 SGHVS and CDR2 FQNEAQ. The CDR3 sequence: CASSSGQGGFEAFF. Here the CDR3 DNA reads TGTGCCAGCAGTTCTGGACAGGGGGGGTTTGAAGCTTTCTTT.

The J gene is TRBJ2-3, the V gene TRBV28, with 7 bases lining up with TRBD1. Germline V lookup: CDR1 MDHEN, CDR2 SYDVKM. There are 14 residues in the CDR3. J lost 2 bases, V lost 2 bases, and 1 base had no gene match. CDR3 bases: TGTGCCAGCAGTTTAGGACAGGCCACAGATACGCAGTATTTT. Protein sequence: CASSLGQATDTQYF.

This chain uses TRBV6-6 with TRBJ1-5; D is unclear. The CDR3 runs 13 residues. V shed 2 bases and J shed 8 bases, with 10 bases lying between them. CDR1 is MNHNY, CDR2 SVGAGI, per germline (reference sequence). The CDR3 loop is CASSYPTSEPQHF. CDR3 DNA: TGTGCCAGCAGTTACCCGACCTCGGAGCCCCAGCATTTT.

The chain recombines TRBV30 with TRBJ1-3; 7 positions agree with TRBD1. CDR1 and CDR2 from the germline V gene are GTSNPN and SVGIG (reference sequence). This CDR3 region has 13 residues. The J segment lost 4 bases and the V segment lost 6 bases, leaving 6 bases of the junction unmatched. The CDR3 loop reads CACPGQVGNTIYF. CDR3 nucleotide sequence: TGTGCCTGCCCAGGACAGGTGGGAAACACCATATATTTT.

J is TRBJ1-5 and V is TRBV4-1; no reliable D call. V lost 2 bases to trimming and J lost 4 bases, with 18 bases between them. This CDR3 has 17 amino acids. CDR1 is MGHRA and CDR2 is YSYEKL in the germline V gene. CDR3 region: CASSQIQSSEGNQPQHF. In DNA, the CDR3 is TGCGCCAGCAGCCAAATACAGTCTTCGGAGGGAAATCAGCCCCAGCATTTT.

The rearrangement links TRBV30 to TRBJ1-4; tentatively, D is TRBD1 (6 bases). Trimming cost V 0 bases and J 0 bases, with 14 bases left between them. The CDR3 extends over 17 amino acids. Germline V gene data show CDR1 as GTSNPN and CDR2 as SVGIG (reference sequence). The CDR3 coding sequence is TGTGCCTGGAGTGTCGGGGTTAGGGGGTCAACTAATGAAAAACTGTTTTTT. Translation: CAWSVGVRGSTNEKLFF.

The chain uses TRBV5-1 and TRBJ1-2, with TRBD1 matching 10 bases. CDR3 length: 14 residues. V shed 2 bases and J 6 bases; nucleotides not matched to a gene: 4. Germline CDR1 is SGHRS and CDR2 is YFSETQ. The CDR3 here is CASSFDRGQNGYTF. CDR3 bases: TGCGCCAGCAGCTTCGACAGGGGGCAAAATGGCTACACCTTC. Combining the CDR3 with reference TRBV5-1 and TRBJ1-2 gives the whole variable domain KAGVTQTPRYLIKTRGQQVTLSCSPISGHRSVSWYQQTPGQGLQFLFEYFSETQRNKGNFPGRFSGRQFSNSRSEMNVSTLELGDSALYLCASSFDRGQNGYTFGSGTRLTVV.

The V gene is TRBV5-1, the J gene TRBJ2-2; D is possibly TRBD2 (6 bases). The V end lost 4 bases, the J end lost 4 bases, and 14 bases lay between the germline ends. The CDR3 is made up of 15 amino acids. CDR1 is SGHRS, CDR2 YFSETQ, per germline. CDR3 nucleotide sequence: TGCGCCAGCAGCCTCGATGGGGGGTTCACCGGGGAGCTGTTTTTT. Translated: CASSLDGGFTGELFF.

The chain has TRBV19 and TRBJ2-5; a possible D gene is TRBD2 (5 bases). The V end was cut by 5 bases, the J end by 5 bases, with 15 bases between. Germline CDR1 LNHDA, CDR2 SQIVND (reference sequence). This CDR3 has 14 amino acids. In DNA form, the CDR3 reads TGTGCCAGTAGTTGGGGTGTAAGCGGCGAGACCCAGTACTTC. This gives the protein CASSWGVSGETQYF.

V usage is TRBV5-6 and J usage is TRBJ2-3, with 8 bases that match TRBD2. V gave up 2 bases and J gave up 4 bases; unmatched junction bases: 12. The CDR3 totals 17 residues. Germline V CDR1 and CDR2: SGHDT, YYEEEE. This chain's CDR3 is CASSLFGRGASADTQYF. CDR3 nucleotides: TGTGCCAGCAGCTTATTTGGGCGGGGGGCGAGCGCAGATACGCAGTATTTT.

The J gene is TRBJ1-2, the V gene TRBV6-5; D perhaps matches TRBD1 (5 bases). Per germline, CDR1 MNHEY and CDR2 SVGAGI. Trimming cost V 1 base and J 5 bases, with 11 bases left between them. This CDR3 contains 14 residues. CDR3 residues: CASSYFDRGYGYTF. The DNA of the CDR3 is TGTGCCAGCAGTTACTTTGACAGAGGGTATGGCTACACCTTC.

The CDR3 sequence: CASSVGQGQEKLFF. CDR3 bases: TGTGCCAGCAGCGTAGGACAGGGGCAAGAAAAACTGTTTTTT. This chain links TRBV9 with TRBJ1-4; TRBD1 matches at 8 bases. CDR1 SGDLS and CDR2 YYNGEE come from the germline V gene. The CDR3 loop spans 14 amino acids. V gave up 0 bases and J gave up 8 bases; unmatched junction bases: 3. The full variable domain, completed using reference TRBV9 and TRBJ1-4, is DSGVTQTPKHLITATGQRVTLRCSPRSGDLSVYWYQQSLDQGLQFLIQYYNGEERAKGNILERFSAQQFPDLHSELNLSSLELGDSALYFCASSVGQGQEKLFFGSGTQLSVL.